Presented here are 5 T cell receptor beta chains from one specimen sequenced in a study of vaccination and CD4 T cells after COVID-19. These receptors lack a known antigen. Oncomine TCR Beta short-read sequencing was applied to DNA from cultured CD4+ T cells. TCRdb re-called the PCR reads through MiXCR, storing one row per CDR3 protein. This table holds around 3,000 distinct CDR3 sequences, approximately 30% found once. Treatment specified: approximately nine-day PBMC culture with coronavirus spike peptide pools or control peptides (ViraFEST assay). Pre-COVID-19 pandemic sampling (2011-2018) yielded the unexposed donor's CD4+ T cells. Sequenced input: CD4+ T cells from blood, cultured in vitro. These receptors came from a human donor in good health.

This clonotype is deemed medium-sized. CDR3: CSAYSGVNQPQHF. The CDR3 coding sequence is TGCAGTGCCTACTCGGGAGTGAATCAGCCCCAGCATTTT. The chain has TRBV20-1 and TRBJ1-5; D is undetermined. The V gene's germline CDR1 is DFQATT and CDR2 SNEGSKA (reference sequence). Trimming shortened V by 6 bases and J by 4 bases, and 13 bases separated the two germline ends. The CDR3 contains 13 residues.

This clonotype is classed as large (0.1 to 1%). The chain uses TRBV5-4 and TRBJ1-1; D call uncertain. Germline V gene sequence: CDR1 SGHNT, CDR2 YYREEE (reference sequence). Trimming cost V 3 bases and J 0 bases, with 6 bases left between them. This CDR3 spans 13 amino acids. CDR3 in amino acids: CASSSDMNTEAFF. For the CDR3, the DNA is TGTGCCAGCAGCTCTGACATGAACACTGAAGCTTTCTTT.

This clonotype rates as medium-sized (0.01 to 0.1%). The rearrangement joins TRBV6-1 to TRBJ1-6; D ambiguous. From germline, CDR1 is MNHNS and CDR2 SASEGT. The CDR3 sequence is 15 residues long. Trimming shortened V by 5 bases and J by 6 bases, and 14 bases separated the two germline ends. CDR3 residues: CASSRGPLGNSPLHF. The CDR3, as DNA: TGTGCCAGCAGTCGCGGACCGCTCGGTAATTCACCCCTCCACTTT.

This clonotype was seen more than once but under ten times. V gene TRBV6-1 combines with J gene TRBJ1-5, with 7 bases aligning to TRBD1. The J segment lost 3 bases and the V segment lost 7 bases, leaving 6 bases of the junction unmatched. The CDR3 has 14 residues. Looked up from germline, CDR1 is MNHNS and CDR2 is SASEGT. The CDR3 coding sequence is TGTGCCAGCACCGCCGGGACAGTCAATCAGCCCCAGCATTTT. It translates to CASTAGTVNQPQHF.

This chain uses TRBV15 with TRBJ1-2; D is unresolved. The germline gives CDR1 LNHNV, CDR2 YYDKDF (reference sequence). Trimming stripped 1 base from V and 4 bases from J, with 10 bases between. The CDR3 length is 14 residues. The CDR3 coding sequence is TGTGCCACCAGCAGAGGCCGGGTTGGCTATGGCTACACCTTC. It encodes CATSRGRVGYGYTF.